What follows are 5 T cell receptor beta chains derived from one specimen sequenced in a study of blood T cell repertoires in COVID-19. This table comes from immunoSEQ multiplex PCR, and its TCRdb copy is limited to in-frame clones, with some not included. The repertoire includes 190,000 or so clones, about 81% of them detected once, and about an eighth sits in the top ten. The sample taken for sequencing was peripheral blood. The receptors shown here come from a woman of 80 years or more with COVID-19, enrolled during active disease.

The V call is TRBV25-1, the J call TRBJ2-5; TRBD1 might be the D (6 bases). The V end lost 0 bases, the J end lost 5 bases, and 10 bases lay between the germline ends. Germline loops: CDR1 MGHDK, CDR2 SYGVNS. CDR3 length equals 14 residues. The chain's CDR3 is CASSEYRGAETQYF. CDR3 nucleotide sequence: TGTGCCAGCAGTGAATACAGGGGTGCTGAGACCCAGTACTTC.

The chain couples TRBV7-2 to TRBJ1-5, with TRBD1 matching 9 bases. V was clipped by 4 bases and J by 6 bases; unmatched bases: 7. The CDR3 is made up of 15 amino acids. The V gene's germline CDR1 is SGHTA and CDR2 FQGNSA. The CDR3 sequence is CASSSAGTGLQPQHF. In nucleotides, the CDR3 is TGTGCCAGCAGCTCGGCCGGGACAGGGCTTCAGCCCCAGCATTTT.

This clone has just a few counts. V usage is TRBV4-1 and J usage is TRBJ2-3; D not resolved. V shed 3 bases and J shed 9 bases, with 10 bases lying between them. In germline, CDR1 is MGHRA, CDR2 YSYEKL. This CDR3 has 12 amino acids. The CDR3 spells CASSHESGTQYF. In DNA form, the CDR3 reads TGCGCCAGCAGCCACGAATCAGGCACGCAGTATTTT.

The chain is built from TRBV2 and TRBJ2-2; D gene unclear. CDR1 and CDR2 (germline): SNHLY, FYNNEI. The CDR3 sequence is 13 residues long. V was shortened by 10 bases and J by 1 base, with 10 bases between the two germline ends. CDR3 coding DNA: TGTGCCACGGTAAAGCGGAACACCGGGGAGCTGTTTTTT. It is translated as CATVKRNTGELFF.

The chain joins TRBV11-3 to TRBJ2-3; D might be TRBD2 (5 bases). Germline V gene sequence: CDR1 SGHNT, CDR2 YENEEA. CDR3 length: 14 amino acids. Trimming took 0 bases from V and 6 from J, leaving 10 bases between them. The CDR3 region has the DNA TGTGCCAGCAGCTTAGACAGGCCGGGGGATACGCAGTATTTT. This codes for CASSLDRPGDTQYF.